The rows below give T cell receptor beta chains drawn from one sample of a study of regulatory T cells in long-lasting Graves disease. TCRdb recomputed calls from the multiplex PCR reads with MiXCR, one row per CDR3 protein. The sample lists some 460,000 distinct CDR3 sequences, 15% to 20% seen once, with 9% to 15% in the top ten. The sample was also linked to a second study, of T cells in Graves' hyperthyroidism and ophthalmopathy.

The source was peripheral blood mononuclear cells (PBMCs), collected at new diagnosis, from a patient treated with antithyroid drugs. The receptors originated from a man aged 40-55 years with Graves disease. Each CDR3 is given with its conserved first and last residue. The order of the fields is D gene, J gene, clone size, V gene, CDR3 protein, CDR3 DNA. A D gene is named only where the DNA matches it firmly. Expanded clones are given a class, and other clones once, few, many or no size at all.

>TRBD1|TRBJ2-7|many|TRBV12-3/TRBV12-4
CASRRTGVLSYEQYF
TGTGCCAGCAGACGGACAGGAGTACTCTCCTACGAGCAGTACTTC
>NA|TRBJ2-7|few|TRBV4-2
CASQLLGSGYEQYF
TGTGCCAGCCAGCTACTAGGCTCGGGATACGAGCAGTACTTC
>NA|TRBJ2-4|few|TRBV28
CASSFISGDIQYF
TGTGCCAGCAGTTTCATATCCGGGGACATTCAGTACTTC
>NA|TRBJ1-2|NA|TRBV28
CASSWRAAGGYTF
TGTGCCAGCAGTTGGAGGGCCGCGGGTGGCTACACCTTC
>TRBD1|TRBJ1-5|NA|TRBV27
CASSPGDSIFSNQPQHF
TGTGCCAGCAGTCCCGGGGACAGCATCTTTAGCAATCAGCCCCAGCATTTT
>TRBD2|TRBJ2-3|many|TRBV5-1
CASSLALATTDTQYF
TGCGCCAGCAGCTTAGCACTAGCGACCACAGATACGCAGTATTTT
>NA|TRBJ2-4|NA|TRBV20-1
CSARVLILAKNIQYF
TGCAGTGCTAGGGTATTAATCCTAGCCAAAAACATTCAGTACTTC
>NA|TRBJ2-1|many|TRBV20-1
CSASGVVRDNEQFF
TGCAGTGCTAGTGGAGTAGTAAGGGACAATGAGCAGTTCTTC
>NA|TRBJ2-1|many|TRBV9
CASSVADYINEQFF
TGTGCCAGCAGCGTAGCTGACTACATCAATGAGCAGTTCTTC
>TRBD1|TRBJ2-1|many|TRBV11-2
CASSTGQGSHEQFF
TGTGCCAGCAGCACCGGACAGGGTTCACATGAGCAGTTCTTC
>NA|TRBJ2-1|few|TRBV7-9
CASSWMGYNEQFF
TGTGCCAGCAGTTGGATGGGTTACAATGAGCAGTTCTTC
>TRBD1|TRBJ2-1|many|TRBV2
CASPFLGQGPYNEQFF
TGTGCCAGCCCCTTCCTCGGACAGGGTCCATACAATGAGCAGTTCTTC
>NA|TRBJ1-2|NA|TRBV6-2/TRBV6-3
CASSRGINYGYTF
TGTGCCAGCAGTCGAGGGATCAATTATGGCTACACCTTC
>NA|TRBJ1-1|many|TRBV30
CAWSVRANTEAFF
TGTGCCTGGAGTGTTCGAGCGAACACTGAAGCTTTCTTT
>TRBD2|TRBJ2-3|NA|TRBV19
CASSIEASSGGTDTQYF
TGTGCCAGTAGTATAGAGGCGTCTAGCGGGGGCACAGATACGCAGTATTTT